Listed here is a single T cell receptor (beta chain). Germline V lookup: CDR1 SGHVS, CDR2 FQNEAQ. Trimming took 6 bases from V and 6 from J; bases not matched to a gene: 1. CDR3 size: 13 residues. Original processing notes: It was from reference gene primer amplification that nucleated cell counts were estimated. Clones were read by immunoSEQ multiplex PCR, and TCRdb kept only the in-frame ones, dropping some. V, J and clone size reflect that table, while D and trimming were determined from the DNA. The table records some 41,000 clones, approximately 87% of them present only once. These data belong to a study of blood T cell repertoires in COVID-19. About the study: Specimens from acute and convalescent COVID-19 originated in the United States, Italy and Spain. The analysed material was cDNA or gDNA that came from T cells, B-cell-depleted T cells, or PBMCs.

The sample was peripheral blood. The V call is TRBV7-8, the J call TRBJ2-2; 10 nucleotides align to TRBD2. The TCR comes from a human donor in a cohort sampled during active COVID-19. The CDR3 DNA reads as TGTGCCAGCAGAAGCGGGGGGGCCGGGGAGCTGTTTTTT. It yields the protein CASRSGGAGELFF.